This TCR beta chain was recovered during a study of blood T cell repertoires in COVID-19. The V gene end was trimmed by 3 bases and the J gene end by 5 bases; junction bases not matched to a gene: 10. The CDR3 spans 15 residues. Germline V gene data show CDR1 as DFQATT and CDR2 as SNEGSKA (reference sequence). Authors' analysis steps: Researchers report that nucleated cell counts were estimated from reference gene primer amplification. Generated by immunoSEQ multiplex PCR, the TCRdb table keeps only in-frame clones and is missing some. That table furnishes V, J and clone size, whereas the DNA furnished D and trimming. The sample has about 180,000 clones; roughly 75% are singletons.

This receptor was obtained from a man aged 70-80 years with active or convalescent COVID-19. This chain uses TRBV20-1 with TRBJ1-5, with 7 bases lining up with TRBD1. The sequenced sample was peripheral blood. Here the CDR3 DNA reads TGCAGTGCTAGTGAAGGGGGCCCTAGGGATCAGCCCCAGCATTTT. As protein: CSASEGGPRDQPQHF.